One sample yielded the 30 T cell receptor beta chains listed below, sequenced in a study of technical replicates of blood from a few donors. TCRdb keeps only in-frame clones here, not all; method: immunoSEQ multiplex PCR. The sample has approximately 75,000 clones, roughly 92% seen once. Specimen: T cells isolated from PBMCs. These receptors all stem from a human donor in good health.

The rearrangement links TRBV7-9 to TRBJ2-7; 7 bases align to TRBD1. The junction had 0 bases not matched to a gene; V was cut back by 4 bases and J by 6 bases. Per the germline V gene, CDR1 is SEHNR and CDR2 is FQNEAQ (reference sequence). The CDR3 covers 11 residues. CDR3 DNA: TGTGCCAGCAGCTCAGGGGGCGAGCAGTACTTC. Its translation is CASSSGGEQYF.

This clone was counted a few times. The chain recombines TRBV10-1 with TRBJ2-7, with 8 bases that match TRBD1. The V and J ends lost 7 bases and 6 bases, in that order; junction bases with no gene match: 8. Germline V lookup: CDR1 WNHNN, CDR2 SYGVQD (reference sequence). CDR3 size: 13 residues. CDR3 coding DNA: TGCGCCAGCAAAGGACAGGGAAATTTCGAGCAGTACTTC. It is translated as CASKGQGNFEQYF.

This clone was recorded a few times. This rearrangement joins TRBV29-1 to TRBJ1-1; 9 bases agree with TRBD1. CDR1 and CDR2 (germline): SQVTM, ANQGSEA. This CDR3 region has 11 residues. The trim removed 3 bases at V and 14 bases at J, leaving 7 bases unmatched. The CDR3 reads CSVEHGTGFFF. CDR3 bases: TGCAGCGTTGAGCACGGGACAGGGTTCTTCTTT.

This rearrangement joins TRBV4-3 to TRBJ2-5, with 8 bases aligning to TRBD1. Trimming removed 0 bases from V and 4 bases from J; junction bases left unmatched: 7. CDR3 length: 16 residues. Germline V lookup: CDR1 LGHNA, CDR2 YSLEER. CDR3 loop: CASSQDRTGPRETQYF. In DNA form, the CDR3 reads TGCGCCAGCAGCCAAGATAGGACAGGGCCTAGAGAGACCCAGTACTTC.

This chain links TRBV5-1 with TRBJ1-1; TRBD1 might be the D (6 bases). The CDR3 is 15 residues long. Germline V lookup: CDR1 SGHRS, CDR2 YFSETQ. V gave up 1 base and J gave up 5 bases, with 15 bases separating them. The CDR3 is CASSLLQGGKTEAFF. The DNA for the CDR3 is TGCGCCAGCAGCTTGTTACAGGGCGGAAAGACTGAAGCTTTCTTT. Together with reference TRBV5-1 and TRBJ1-1, the CDR3 gives the full variable domain: KAGVTQTPRYLIKTRGQQVTLSCSPISGHRSVSWYQQTPGQGLQFLFEYFSETQRNKGNFPGRFSGRQFSNSRSEMNVSTLELGDSALYLCASSLLQGGKTEAFFGQGTRLTVV.

The rearrangement links TRBV10-3 to TRBJ1-1; 8 bases map to TRBD1. The ends lost 2 bases at V and 9 bases at J; junction bases unmatched: 5. Germline CDR1 is ENHRY and CDR2 is SYGVKD. This CDR3 is built from 13 residues. The CDR3 nucleotides are TGTGCCATCAGTGAGACGGACAGGGTGAAAGCTTTCTTT. It translates to CAISETDRVKAFF.

This chain joins TRBV4-1 and TRBJ2-7, with TRBD2 identical over 10 bases. V shed 4 bases and J 3 bases; nucleotides not matched to a gene: 3. CDR3 length equals 14 residues. Germline V CDR1 and CDR2: MGHRA, YSYEKL. DNA of the CDR3: TGCGCCAGCAGCCGGACTAGCGGATTCTACGAGCAGTACTTC. This encodes CASSRTSGFYEQYF.

V usage is TRBV9 and J usage is TRBJ2-5; TRBD1 matches at 7 bases. CDR1 and CDR2 from the germline V gene are SGDLS and YYNGEE. This CDR3 region has 14 residues. V was clipped by 3 bases and J by 3 bases; unmatched bases: 5. CDR3 region: CASSGYGTEETQYF. DNA of the CDR3: TGTGCCAGCAGCGGCTACGGGACAGAAGAGACCCAGTACTTC.

The chain uses TRBV7-9 and TRBJ2-5; a weak D match, TRBD1 (6 bases). The CDR3 runs to 15 residues. Germline V lookup: CDR1 SEHNR, CDR2 FQNEAQ (reference sequence). The ends were cut back, 5 bases at V and 5 bases at J, with 18 bases in the middle. The CDR3 DNA is TGTGCCAGCAGCCAGGGACACGCATCGGACGAGACCCAGTACTTC. Its protein is CASSQGHASDETQYF.

V and J are TRBV2 and TRBJ2-7; a possible D gene is TRBD1 (5 bases). The CDR3 consists of 13 residues. Trimming removed 4 bases at V and 3 bases at J, with 10 bases between. The germline gives CDR1 SNHLY, CDR2 FYNNEI. Here the CDR3 DNA reads TGTGCCAGCAGTGGCCCAGGGATCTACGAGCAGTACTTC. Its translation is CASSGPGIYEQYF.

This clone occurred a few times. This sequence joins TRBV19 and TRBJ2-3; D is undetermined. Germline CDR1 LNHDA, CDR2 SQIVND (reference sequence). Trimming took off 3 bases at V and 2 bases at J, with 15 bases between the two ends. This CDR3 has 16 residues. The CDR3 spells CASSIQVKRPTDTQYF. The CDR3 DNA follows: TGTGCCAGTAGTATCCAAGTTAAGCGCCCCACAGATACGCAGTATTTT.

The sample holds a few counts of this clone. The gene calls are TRBV12-5 and TRBJ2-7; perhaps TRBD2 as D (6 bases). Germline V gives CDR1 LGHNT, CDR2 FRNRAP. The CDR3 length is 16 residues. V was cut by 0 bases and J by 0 bases, with 12 bases left in between. For the CDR3, the DNA is TGTGCTAGTGGTTTGGTACTGGGGGGTAGCTCCTACGAGCAGTACTTC. Its protein is CASGLVLGGSSYEQYF.

The rearrangement joins TRBV5-1 to TRBJ2-1; tentative D call: TRBD2 (5 bases). Trimming stripped 3 bases from V and 14 bases from J, with 18 bases between. The CDR3 has 13 amino acids. Germline values: CDR1 SGHRS, CDR2 YFSETQ. The CDR3 loop reads CASSSRPSQEEFF. In nucleotides, the CDR3 is TGCGCCAGCAGCTCCAGACCCAGTCAGGAGGAGTTCTTC.

The J gene is TRBJ1-1, the V gene TRBV7-8; no clear D. This CDR3 has 15 residues. V lost 0 bases to trimming and J lost 4 bases, with 12 bases between them. Germline V gene sequence: CDR1 SGHVS, CDR2 FQNEAQ. DNA for the CDR3: TGTGCCAGCAGCTTAGCGCTTGGTGTTAGCACTGAAGCTTTCTTT. Translation gives CASSLALGVSTEAFF.

CDR3 sequence: CASSPHQGFEAFF. CDR3 bases: TGTGCCAGCAGTCCTCATCAGGGGTTTGAAGCTTTCTTT. J is TRBJ1-1 and V is TRBV6-5; D is possibly TRBD1 (6 bases). Germline CDR1 MNHEY, CDR2 SVGAGI. V shed 5 bases and J shed 7 bases, with 14 bases lying between them. This CDR3 has 13 amino acids.

The J gene is TRBJ2-3, the V gene TRBV30, with a possible D match to TRBD1 (6 bases). The germline V gene encodes CDR1 GTSNPN and CDR2 SVGIG (reference sequence). The CDR3 runs to 13 residues. V was trimmed by 0 bases and J by 5 bases, leaving 9 bases between them. As DNA, the CDR3 is TGTGCCTGGAGTGTAGGGACACAAGATACGCAGTATTTT. Translation gives CAWSVGTQDTQYF.

This chain connects TRBV7-6 to TRBJ2-3; TRBD2 is a possible D gene (5 bases). CDR1 is SGHVS and CDR2 is FNYEAQ in the germline V gene. The CDR3 has 16 residues. V lost 0 bases and J lost 3, with 13 bases in between. In nucleotides, the CDR3 is TGTGCCAGCAGCTTAGCGTCGTGGGAGTGGACAGATACGCAGTATTTT. It codes for CASSLASWEWTDTQYF. Looking up the rest from reference TRBV7-6 and TRBJ2-3 gives the full variable domain: GAGVSQSPRYKVTKRGQDVALRCDPISGHVSLYWYRQALGQGPEFLTYFNYEAQQDKSGLPNDRFSAERPEGSISTLTIQRTEQRDSAMYRCASSLASWEWTDTQYFGPGTRLTVL.

The chain is built from TRBV19 and TRBJ2-1; D perhaps matches TRBD2 (5 bases). This CDR3 is built from 14 residues. The V end lost 4 bases, the J end lost 5 bases, and 12 bases lay between the germline ends. The germline V gene encodes CDR1 LNHDA and CDR2 SQIVND (reference sequence). CDR3 region: CASSSAGNNNEQFF. DNA for the CDR3: TGTGCCAGTAGTAGCGCCGGGAATAACAATGAGCAGTTCTTC.

The chain has TRBV4-2 and TRBJ2-5; 12 bases match TRBD1. The CDR3 totals 17 residues. V shed 0 bases and J 4 bases; nucleotides not matched to a gene: 6. The germline CDR1 and CDR2 sequences are LGHNA and YNFKEQ. The CDR3 nucleotides are TGTGCCAGCAGCCAAGACGACGGGACAGGGGGCGGAGAGACCCAGTACTTC. Its translation: CASSQDDGTGGGETQYF.

The chain carries TRBV11-1 and TRBJ2-5, with 7 bases identical to TRBD2. The CDR3 extends over 16 amino acids. Unmatched junction bases numbered 12, after V lost 3 bases and J lost 5 bases. CDR1 is SGHAT and CDR2 is FQDESV in the germline V gene (reference sequence). The CDR3 protein is CASSFVTSPPPETQYF. The CDR3 DNA is TGTGCCAGCAGCTTTGTGACTAGCCCTCCTCCCGAGACCCAGTACTTC.

This chain uses TRBV30 with TRBJ2-1; 7 bases are shared with TRBD1. Germline-derived CDR1 and CDR2 are GTSNPN and SVGIG (reference sequence). The CDR3 runs 16 residues. The V and J ends lost 5 bases and 4 bases, in that order; junction bases with no gene match: 14. The DNA for the CDR3 is TGTGCCTGGGGGCGAACCCGACAGGGAATTTACAATGAGCAGTTCTTC. This gives the protein CAWGRTRQGIYNEQFF.

The chain has TRBV4-1 and TRBJ2-1; D is possibly TRBD1 (5 bases). The CDR3 spans 16 residues. Trimming left V 1 base short and J 7 bases short, with 17 bases between. CDR1 is MGHRA and CDR2 is YSYEKL in the germline V gene. The CDR3 DNA reads TGCGCCAGCAGCCAAGCTTGGCTAGGGGCCGTTAATGAGCAGTTCTTC. Protein product: CASSQAWLGAVNEQFF.

V usage is TRBV5-6 and J usage is TRBJ2-1; 10 nucleotides line up with TRBD2. V lost 1 base and J lost 5; bases outside the gene matches: 3. Germline V gives CDR1 SGHDT, CDR2 YYEEEE. CDR3 length: 15 amino acids. The CDR3 DNA sequence: TGTGCCAGCAGCTTGTTAGCGGGAGGCCACAATGAGCAGTTCTTC. The encoded protein is CASSLLAGGHNEQFF. The entire variable domain, with the rest obtained from reference TRBV5-6 and TRBJ2-1, is as follows: DAGVTQSPTHLIKTRGQQVTLRCSPKSGHDTVSWYQQALGQGPQFIFQYYEEEERQRGNFPDRFSGHQFPNYSSELNVNALLLGDSALYLCASSLLAGGHNEQFFGPGTRLTVL.

This chain links TRBV4-1 with TRBJ2-1; D is unresolved. The CDR3 runs to 13 residues. Germline CDR1 reads MGHRA; CDR2 reads YSYEKL. The germline V and J ends were trimmed by 1 base and 7 bases, with 8 bases remaining between them. This CDR3 is CASSQVSGNEQFF. The CDR3 nucleotides are TGCGCCAGCAGCCAAGTATCGGGTAATGAGCAGTTCTTC.

The chain couples TRBV4-2 to TRBJ2-3; D possibly corresponds to TRBD2 (5 bases). Germline V gene sequence: CDR1 LGHNA, CDR2 YNFKEQ. The V and J ends lost 0 bases and 4 bases respectively, with 17 bases between them. The CDR3 totals 17 residues. The CDR3 DNA reads as TGTGCCAGCAGCCAAGACGGCCCGGGGTTGGTTGCAGATACGCAGTATTTT. Translation gives CASSQDGPGLVADTQYF.

The chain employs TRBV5-4 and TRBJ2-2, with D tentatively TRBD2 (6 bases). The length of the CDR3 is 15 residues. V gave up 0 bases and J gave up 7 bases, with 13 bases separating them. Germline CDR1 SGHNT, CDR2 YYREEE (reference sequence). CDR3 amino acids: CASSLVNKEGGELFF. The DNA for the CDR3 is TGTGCCAGCAGCTTGGTTAACAAGGAGGGCGGGGAGCTGTTTTTT.

The chain is built from TRBV7-9 and TRBJ2-1; 11 positions match TRBD2. J gave up 4 bases and V 1 base, and 9 bases lay outside the gene matches. Germline values: CDR1 SEHNR, CDR2 FQNEAQ (reference sequence). The CDR3 spans 18 residues. As DNA, the CDR3 is TGTGCCAGCAGCTTAGTAAAGTATGGGACTAGCGGTTACAATGAGCAGTTCTTC. Residues: CASSLVKYGTSGYNEQFF.

V usage is TRBV21-1 and J usage is TRBJ2-7; the table calls TRBD2, which could not be checked here. TRBV21-1 is tagged as a pseudogene. The CDR3 totals 15 residues. CDR3: CASLQGSGVPDEQYF. CDR3 nucleotides: TGTGCCAGCCTCCAGGGATCGGGGGTACCAGACGAGCAGTACTTC.

CDR3 sequence reads: CASSMGLASSYEQYF. CDR3 DNA: TGTGCCAGTAGTATGGGCCTAGCGTCCTCCTACGAGCAGTACTTC. V usage is TRBV19 and J usage is TRBJ2-7, with D tentatively TRBD2 (6 bases). V gave up 3 bases and J gave up 0 bases, with 12 bases separating them. CDR1 is LNHDA, CDR2 SQIVND, per germline (reference sequence). The length of the CDR3 is 15 residues.

This sequence joins TRBV25-1 and TRBJ2-7; D perhaps matches TRBD1 (5 bases). V was shortened by 4 bases and J by 4 bases, with 8 bases between the two germline ends. Germline V gene lookup returns CDR1 MGHDK and CDR2 SYGVNS. The CDR3 extends over 12 amino acids. This CDR3 reads CASSGTKYEQYF. The CDR3 nucleotides read TGTGCCAGCAGTGGGACAAAATACGAGCAGTACTTC.